These 20 T cell receptor beta chains were sequenced from one sample in a study of Ad26.COV2.S vaccination and SARS-CoV-2 variants (dated by TCRdb to the early 2020s). Library preparation employed the immunoSEQ multiplex PCR assay. The source is immuneACCESS, and TCRdb retained only in-frame sequences with V and J called. Part of the clones is not carried over; for the studies checked, unresolved V genes explain less than half of this, and the remainder is unexplained. The sample table lists approximately 140,000 clones, 80% to 90% of them with a count of one. The ten largest make up around 5% of the sample. The time point label for this specimen denotes: individuals recovered from natural SARS-CoV-2 infection. The sample here was peripheral blood, taken after recovery from COVID-19. The receptors shown here come from a human donor who had recovered from COVID-19.

This chain joins TRBV30 and TRBJ1-3; D remains ambiguous. Germline V gives CDR1 GTSNPN, CDR2 SVGIG (reference sequence). This CDR3 is built from 15 residues. The V end lost 3 bases, the J end lost 0 bases, and 12 bases lay between the germline ends. The CDR3 DNA is TGTGCCTGGAGGTCTCCGTCAGGCTCTGGAAACACCATATATTTT. Translated: CAWRSPSGSGNTIYF.

The gene calls are TRBV11-2 and TRBJ2-4; 8 bases agree with TRBD2. The CDR3 consists of 15 residues. The V segment lost 5 bases and the J segment 6 bases; nucleotides outside the gene matches: 9. In germline, CDR1 is SGHAT, CDR2 FQNNGV. CDR3 protein: CASSIPGGLLNIQYF. CDR3 DNA sequence: TGTGCCAGCAGCATCCCGGGGGGGCTTTTAAACATTCAGTACTTC.

V gene TRBV5-6 combines with J gene TRBJ1-4; TRBD1 matches at 10 bases. The CDR3 sequence is 15 residues long. The J segment lost 8 bases and the V segment lost 0 bases, leaving 4 bases of the junction unmatched. Germline CDR1 SGHDT, CDR2 YYEEEE. For the CDR3, the DNA is TGTGCCAGCAGCTTGGGGGACAGGGGAGCAGAAAAACTGTTTTTT. The encoded protein is CASSLGDRGAEKLFF.

The chain uses TRBV4-1 and TRBJ1-2; maybe TRBD1 (6 bases). V lost 3 bases to trimming and J lost 5 bases, with 16 bases between them. CDR1 and CDR2 from the germline V gene are MGHRA and YSYEKL. CDR3 length equals 15 residues. This CDR3 is CASSQEGQYSYGYTF. The CDR3 coding sequence is TGCGCCAGCAGCCAGGAAGGACAGTATTCTTATGGCTACACCTTC.

This sequence joins TRBV18 and TRBJ1-2; D remains unclear. Per germline, CDR1 KGHSH and CDR2 LQKENI. The V end was cut by 3 bases, the J end by 5 bases, with 10 bases between. This CDR3 spans 13 amino acids. The CDR3 bases are TGTGCCAGCTCACCGGGGTCCGAATATGGCTACACCTTC. This sequence encodes CASSPGSEYGYTF.

This rearrangement joins TRBV6-5 to TRBJ2-7; possibly TRBD1 for D (5 bases). Trimming left V 2 bases short and J 5 bases short, with 13 bases between. Germline values: CDR1 MNHEY, CDR2 SVGAGI. CDR3 size: 14 residues. The CDR3 DNA sequence: TGTGCCAGCAGTTACGGGCAGGGAAGCGACGAGCAGTACTTC. It codes for CASSYGQGSDEQYF.

This chain connects TRBV18 to TRBJ1-2, with unresolved D. Germline V gene data show CDR1 as KGHSH and CDR2 as LQKENI. This CDR3 spans 16 amino acids. V was trimmed by 0 bases and J by 3 bases, leaving 14 bases between them. CDR3 DNA sequence: TGTGCCAGCTCACCACCGTTCCCAAGAAAGTACTATGGCTACACCTTC. Encoded protein: CASSPPFPRKYYGYTF.

This chain connects TRBV28 to TRBJ1-2, with D perhaps matching TRBD1 (5 bases). This CDR3 is 12 amino acids long. Trimming took off 6 bases at V and 4 bases at J, with 9 bases between the two ends. Germline V gene data show CDR1 as MDHEN and CDR2 as SYDVKM. The CDR3 coding sequence is TGTGCCAGCAGGGGGGACCGCTATGGCTACACCTTC. It specifies CASRGDRYGYTF.

This clone has just a few counts. The V and J genes are TRBV2 and TRBJ2-1; TRBD2 agrees at 12 bases. J lost 6 bases, V lost 6 bases, and 9 bases had no gene match. This CDR3 region has 16 residues. Germline CDR1 and CDR2: SNHLY and FYNNEI. In DNA, the CDR3 is TGTGCCAGCAGCGGGACTAGCGGGCGGTGGGGCAATGAGCAGTTCTTC. This codes for CASSGTSGRWGNEQFF.

The rearrangement joins TRBV19 to TRBJ1-1; D unresolved. In germline, CDR1 is LNHDA, CDR2 SQIVND (reference sequence). The CDR3 length is 15 residues. V was pared by 3 bases and J by 1 base, with 12 bases between. CDR3 region: CASSMVGGENTEAFF. CDR3 bases: TGTGCCAGTAGTATGGTGGGTGGGGAGAACACTGAAGCTTTCTTT.

This chain uses TRBV6-5 with TRBJ2-7; the D is unclear. Germline V gives CDR1 MNHEY, CDR2 SVGAGI. The CDR3 length is 13 residues. The V and J ends lost 4 bases and 4 bases respectively, with 11 bases between them. The CDR3 is CASSSSIPYEQYF. Here the CDR3 DNA reads TGTGCCAGCAGTTCATCCATTCCATACGAGCAGTACTTC.

This chain joins TRBV5-6 and TRBJ1-2; 9 nucleotides line up with TRBD1. V was pared by 3 bases and J by 8 bases, with 8 bases of the junction left unmatched. Germline V gene data show CDR1 as SGHDT and CDR2 as YYEEEE. The CDR3 contains 14 residues. CDR3 region: CASSSRDREDGYTF. DNA for the CDR3: TGTGCCAGCAGCTCCCGGGACAGGGAGGACGGCTACACCTTC.

The rearrangement joins TRBV7-2 to TRBJ1-3; D gene ambiguous. The CDR3 extends over 13 amino acids. The germline V and J ends were trimmed by 4 bases and 0 bases, with 4 bases remaining between them. CDR1 is SGHTA and CDR2 is FQGNSA in the germline V gene. CDR3 sequence reads: CASSSSSGNTIYF. CDR3 DNA sequence: TGTGCCAGCAGCTCCAGCTCTGGAAACACCATATATTTT.

This clone is a singleton in its sample. The chain employs TRBV4-3 and TRBJ1-5; D not resolved. Germline V gives CDR1 LGHNA, CDR2 YSLEER. The V end lost 0 bases, the J end lost 1 base, and 10 bases lay between the germline ends. CDR3 size: 16 residues. The CDR3 coding sequence is TGCGCCAGCAGCCAAGATCTATTGAACAGCAATCAGCCCCAGCATTTT. Its translation is CASSQDLLNSNQPQHF.

This chain links TRBV13 with TRBJ2-3, with TRBD2 as a possible D gene (6 bases). The CDR3 has 15 residues. Trimming left V 5 bases short and J 0 bases short, with 12 bases between. Germline lookup yields CDR1 PRHDT and CDR2 FYEKMQ (reference sequence). The CDR3, as DNA: TGTGCCAGCAGCCTCCGTGGGGGGAGCACAGATACGCAGTATTTT. Translating it yields CASSLRGGSTDTQYF.

This CDR3 reads CASRPRTGIYGYTF. The CDR3 nucleotides read TGTGCCAGCAGACCCCGGACAGGGATCTATGGCTACACCTTC. The rearrangement links TRBV28 to TRBJ1-2, with 8 bases matching TRBD1. The CDR3 is 14 residues long. Per germline, CDR1 MDHEN and CDR2 SYDVKM. V shed 6 bases and J 4 bases; nucleotides not matched to a gene: 7.

This clone was detected only once. The rearrangement joins TRBV7-2 to TRBJ2-1; the D gene is possibly TRBD1 (5 bases). V lost 1 base to trimming and J lost 9 bases, with 13 bases between them. The germline CDR1 and CDR2 sequences are SGHTA and FQGNSA. The CDR3 consists of 14 residues. CDR3 nucleotide sequence: TGTGCCAGCAGCTTAGTCGCAGGGTTCAGTGAGCAGTTCTTC. Its protein product is CASSLVAGFSEQFF.

This clone was counted between two and nine times. The gene calls are TRBV29-1 and TRBJ1-1; a weak D match, TRBD1 (5 bases). Trimming took 6 bases from V and 0 from J, leaving 11 bases between them. The CDR3 consists of 13 residues. Germline V gene lookup returns CDR1 SQVTM and CDR2 ANQGSEA. CDR3 DNA sequence: TGCAGCGTCGCGGGACGCCTGAACACTGAAGCTTTCTTT. Its protein is CSVAGRLNTEAFF.

The rearrangement joins TRBV6-4 to TRBJ2-5; perhaps TRBD2 as D (6 bases). The CDR3 sequence is 14 residues long. The ends were cut back, 5 bases at V and 3 bases at J, with 13 bases in the middle. Germline V lookup: CDR1 MRHNA, CDR2 SNTAGT. CDR3 nucleotides: TGTGCCAGCAGTAGGGGACTGACGAAAGAGACCCAGTACTTC. Protein sequence: CASSRGLTKETQYF.

The rearrangement joins TRBV7-2 to TRBJ1-3; D is unresolved. With 1 base removed from V and 0 bases from J, the gap between germline ends came to 7 bases. CDR3 length equals 15 residues. CDR1 is SGHTA and CDR2 is FQGNSA in the germline V gene. Here the CDR3 reads CASSLGGYSGNTIYF. The CDR3 coding sequence is TGTGCCAGCAGCTTAGGGGGTTACTCTGGAAACACCATATATTTT.